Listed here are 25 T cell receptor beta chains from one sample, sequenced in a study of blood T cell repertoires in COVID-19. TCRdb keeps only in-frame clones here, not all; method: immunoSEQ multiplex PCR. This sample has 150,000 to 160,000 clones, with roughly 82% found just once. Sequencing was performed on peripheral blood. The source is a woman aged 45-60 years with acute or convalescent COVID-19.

The DNA for the CDR3 is TGTGCCAGCAGCTCGGAAGCTTTCTTT. Translation: CASSSEAFF. The rearrangement uses TRBV12-1 and TRBJ1-1. TRBV12-1 is noted as a pseudogene. The CDR3 is 9 amino acids.

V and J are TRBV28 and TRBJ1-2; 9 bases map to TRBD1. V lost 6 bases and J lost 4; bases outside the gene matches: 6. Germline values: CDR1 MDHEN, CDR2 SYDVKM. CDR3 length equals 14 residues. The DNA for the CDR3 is TGTGCCAGCAGGGGACAGGGAGGGTCCTATGGCTACACCTTC. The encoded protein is CASRGQGGSYGYTF.

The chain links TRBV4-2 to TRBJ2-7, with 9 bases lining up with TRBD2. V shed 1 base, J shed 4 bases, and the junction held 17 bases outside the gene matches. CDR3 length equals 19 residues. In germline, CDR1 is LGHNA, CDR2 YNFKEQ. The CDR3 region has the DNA TGTGCCAGCAGCCAAGTTGCGGGACTAGCAGGCCTCTTAGGGTACGAGCAGTACTTC. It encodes CASSQVAGLAGLLGYEQYF.

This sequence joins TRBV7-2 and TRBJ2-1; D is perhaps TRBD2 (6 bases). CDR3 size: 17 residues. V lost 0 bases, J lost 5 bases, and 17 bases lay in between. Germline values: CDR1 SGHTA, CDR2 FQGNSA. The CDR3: CASSLARRGTSNNEQFF. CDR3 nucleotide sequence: TGTGCCAGCAGCTTAGCCCGGCGGGGAACTAGCAACAATGAGCAGTTCTTC.

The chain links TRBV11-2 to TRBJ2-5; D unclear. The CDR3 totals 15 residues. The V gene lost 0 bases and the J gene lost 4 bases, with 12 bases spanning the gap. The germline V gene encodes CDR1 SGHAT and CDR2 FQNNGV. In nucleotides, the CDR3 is TGTGCCAGCAGCTTAGATCGGTTTTCGGTAGAGACCCAGTACTTC. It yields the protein CASSLDRFSVETQYF.

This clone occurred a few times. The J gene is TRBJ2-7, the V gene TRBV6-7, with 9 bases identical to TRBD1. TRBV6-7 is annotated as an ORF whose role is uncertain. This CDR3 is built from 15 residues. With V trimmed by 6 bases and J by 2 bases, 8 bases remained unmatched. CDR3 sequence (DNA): TGTGCCAGCAGACCCGGACAGGGGATCACCTACGAGCAGTACTTC. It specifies CASRPGQGITYEQYF.

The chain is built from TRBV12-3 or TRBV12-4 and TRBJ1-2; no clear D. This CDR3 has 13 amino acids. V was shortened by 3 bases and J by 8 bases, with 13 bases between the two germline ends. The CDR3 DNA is TGTGCCAGCAGTTTGGGTGGGGAGGGAGGCTACACCTTC. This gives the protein CASSLGGEGGYTF.

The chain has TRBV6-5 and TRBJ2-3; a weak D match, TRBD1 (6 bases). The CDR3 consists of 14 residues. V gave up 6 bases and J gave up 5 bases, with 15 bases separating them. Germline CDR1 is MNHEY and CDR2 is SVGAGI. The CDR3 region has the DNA TGTGCCAGCAGGATCCCCGCACAGGGAGATACGCAGTATTTT. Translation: CASRIPAQGDTQYF.

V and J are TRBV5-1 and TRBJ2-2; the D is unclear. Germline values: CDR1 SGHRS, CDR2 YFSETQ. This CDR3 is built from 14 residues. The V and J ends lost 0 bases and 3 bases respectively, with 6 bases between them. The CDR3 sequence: CASSLVQDTGELFF. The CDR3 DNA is TGCGCCAGCAGCTTGGTGCAGGACACCGGGGAGCTGTTTTTT.

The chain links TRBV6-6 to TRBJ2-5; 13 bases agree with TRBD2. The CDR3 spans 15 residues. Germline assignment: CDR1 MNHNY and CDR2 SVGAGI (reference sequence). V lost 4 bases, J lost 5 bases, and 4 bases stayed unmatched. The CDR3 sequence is CASSWTSGSGETQYF. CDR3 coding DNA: TGTGCCAGCAGTTGGACTAGCGGGAGCGGGGAGACCCAGTACTTC.

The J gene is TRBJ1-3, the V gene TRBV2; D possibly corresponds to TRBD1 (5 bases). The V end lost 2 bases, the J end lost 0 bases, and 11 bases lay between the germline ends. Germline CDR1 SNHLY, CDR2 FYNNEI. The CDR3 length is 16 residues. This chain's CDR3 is CASSEFGASSGNTIYF. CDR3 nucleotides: TGTGCCAGCAGTGAATTTGGGGCCAGCTCTGGAAACACCATATATTTT.

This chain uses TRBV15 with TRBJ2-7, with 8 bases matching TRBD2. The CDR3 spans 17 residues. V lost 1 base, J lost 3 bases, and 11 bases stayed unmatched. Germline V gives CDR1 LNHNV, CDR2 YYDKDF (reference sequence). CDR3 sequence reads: CATSRAPFGREDYEQYF. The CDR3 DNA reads TGTGCCACCAGCAGAGCTCCTTTTGGGCGGGAGGACTACGAGCAGTACTTC.

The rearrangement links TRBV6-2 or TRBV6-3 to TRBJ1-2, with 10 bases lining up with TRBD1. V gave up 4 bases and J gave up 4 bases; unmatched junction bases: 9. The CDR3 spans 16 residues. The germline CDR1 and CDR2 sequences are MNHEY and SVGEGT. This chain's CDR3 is CASSSGQGILVYGYTF. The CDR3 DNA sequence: TGTGCCAGCAGTTCGGGACAGGGGATCCTGGTCTATGGCTACACCTTC.

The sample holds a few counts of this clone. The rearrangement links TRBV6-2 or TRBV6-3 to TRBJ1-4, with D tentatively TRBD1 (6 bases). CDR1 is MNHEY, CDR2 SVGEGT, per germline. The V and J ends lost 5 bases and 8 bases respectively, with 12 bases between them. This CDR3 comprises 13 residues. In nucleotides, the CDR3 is TGTGCCAGCAGTGGACAGCCCCAAGAAAAACTGTTTTTT. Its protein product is CASSGQPQEKLFF.

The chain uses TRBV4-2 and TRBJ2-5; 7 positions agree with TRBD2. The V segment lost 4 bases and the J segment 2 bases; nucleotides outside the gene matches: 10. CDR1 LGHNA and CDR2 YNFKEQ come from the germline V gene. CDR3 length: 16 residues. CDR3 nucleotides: TGTGCCAGCAGCCGGCGGGCGGGAGAAGGGCAAGAGACCCAGTACTTC. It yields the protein CASSRRAGEGQETQYF.

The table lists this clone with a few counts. The DNA of the CDR3 is TGTGCCAGCAGCCCGAGGGTCCGACAGGGGTACACTGAAGCTTTCTTT. It codes for CASSPRVRQGYTEAFF. The genes are TRBV7-2 and TRBJ1-1; 8 bases line up with TRBD1. The J segment lost 3 bases and the V segment lost 5 bases, leaving 11 bases of the junction unmatched. The CDR3 is made up of 16 amino acids. Germline V CDR1 and CDR2: SGHTA, FQGNSA.

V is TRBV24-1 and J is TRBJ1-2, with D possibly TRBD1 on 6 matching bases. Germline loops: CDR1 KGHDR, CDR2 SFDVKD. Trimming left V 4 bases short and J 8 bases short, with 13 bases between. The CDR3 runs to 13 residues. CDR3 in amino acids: CATSEDYRDGYTF. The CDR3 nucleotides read TGTGCCACCAGTGAGGATTACAGGGACGGCTACACCTTC.

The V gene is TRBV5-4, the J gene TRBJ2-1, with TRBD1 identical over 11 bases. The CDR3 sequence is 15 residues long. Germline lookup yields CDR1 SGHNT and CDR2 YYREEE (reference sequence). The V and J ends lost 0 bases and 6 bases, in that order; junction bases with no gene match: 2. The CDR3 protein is CASSLGGQGVNEQFF. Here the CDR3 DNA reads TGTGCCAGCAGCTTGGGGGGACAGGGGGTCAATGAGCAGTTCTTC. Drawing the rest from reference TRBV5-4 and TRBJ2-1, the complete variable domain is ETGVTQSPTHLIKTRGQQVTLRCSSQSGHNTVSWYQQALGQGPQFIFQYYREEENGRGNFPPRFSGLQFPNYSSELNVNALELDDSALYLCASSLGGQGVNEQFFGPGTRLTVL.

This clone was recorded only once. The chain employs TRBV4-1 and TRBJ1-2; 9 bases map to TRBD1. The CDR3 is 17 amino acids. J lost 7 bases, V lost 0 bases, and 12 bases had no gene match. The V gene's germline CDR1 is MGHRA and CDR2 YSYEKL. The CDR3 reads CASSQERGQGEFPGYTF. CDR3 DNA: TGCGCCAGCAGCCAAGAAAGGGGACAGGGTGAGTTCCCTGGCTACACCTTC.

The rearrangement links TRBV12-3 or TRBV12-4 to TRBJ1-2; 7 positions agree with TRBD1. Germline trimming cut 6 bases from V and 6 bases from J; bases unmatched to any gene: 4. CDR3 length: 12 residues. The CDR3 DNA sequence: TGTGCCAGCAGCAAACAGGGGCATGGCTACACCTTC. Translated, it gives CASSKQGHGYTF.

DNA of the CDR3: TGCGCCAGCAGCATACCGGGACCTCCGGGAGGTACTTTCTTT. Residues: CASSIPGPPGGTFF. This chain links TRBV5-1 with TRBJ1-1; maybe TRBD1 (5 bases). Trimming stripped 4 bases from V and 12 bases from J, with 22 bases between. The length of the CDR3 is 14 residues. CDR1 is SGHRS and CDR2 is YFSETQ in the germline V gene. Full variable domain (rest looked up from reference TRBV5-1 and TRBJ1-1): KAGVTQTPRYLIKTRGQQVTLSCSPISGHRSVSWYQQTPGQGLQFLFEYFSETQRNKGNFPGRFSGRQFSNSRSEMNVSTLELGDSALYLCASSIPGPPGGTFFGQGTRLTVV.

CDR3 loop: CASSQDRYQPQHF. Here the CDR3 DNA reads TGTGCCAGCAGCCAAGACAGATATCAGCCCCAGCATTTT. The chain links TRBV3-1 (or the pseudogene TRBV3-2) to TRBJ1-5; no clear D. The CDR3 totals 13 residues. From germline, CDR1 is LGHDT and CDR2 YNNKEL (reference sequence). The ends were cut back, 0 bases at V and 5 bases at J, with 5 bases in the middle.

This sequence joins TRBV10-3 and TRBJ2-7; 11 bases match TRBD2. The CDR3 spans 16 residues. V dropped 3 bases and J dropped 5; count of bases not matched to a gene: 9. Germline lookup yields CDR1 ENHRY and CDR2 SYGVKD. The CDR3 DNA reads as TGTGCCATCAGTGAATCACGTCCTAGCGGGGGGAACGAGCAGTACTTC. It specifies CAISESRPSGGNEQYF.

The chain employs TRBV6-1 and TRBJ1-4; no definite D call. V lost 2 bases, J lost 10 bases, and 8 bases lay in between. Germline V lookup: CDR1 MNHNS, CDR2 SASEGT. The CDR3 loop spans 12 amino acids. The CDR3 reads CASSEPGGKLFF. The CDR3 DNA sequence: TGTGCCAGCAGTGAACCGGGTGGAAAACTGTTTTTT.

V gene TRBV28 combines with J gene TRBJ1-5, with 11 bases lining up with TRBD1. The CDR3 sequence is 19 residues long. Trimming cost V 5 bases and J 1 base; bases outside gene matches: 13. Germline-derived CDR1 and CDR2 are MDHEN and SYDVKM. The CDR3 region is CASSLHFGTGGGSNQPQHF. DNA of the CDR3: TGTGCCAGCAGTCTTCATTTTGGGACAGGGGGTGGAAGCAATCAGCCCCAGCATTTT.